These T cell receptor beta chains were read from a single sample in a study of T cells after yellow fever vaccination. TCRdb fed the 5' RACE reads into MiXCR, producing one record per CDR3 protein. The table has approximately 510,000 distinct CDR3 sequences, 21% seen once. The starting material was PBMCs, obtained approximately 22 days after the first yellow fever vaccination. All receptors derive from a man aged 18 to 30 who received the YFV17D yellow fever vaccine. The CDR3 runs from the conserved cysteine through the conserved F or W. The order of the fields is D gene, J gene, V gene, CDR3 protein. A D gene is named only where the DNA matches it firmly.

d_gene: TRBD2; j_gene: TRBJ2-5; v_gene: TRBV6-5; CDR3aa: CASSYSGGAETQYF
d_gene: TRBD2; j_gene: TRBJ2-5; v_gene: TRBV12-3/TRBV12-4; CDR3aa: CASITGTSGGFQETQYF
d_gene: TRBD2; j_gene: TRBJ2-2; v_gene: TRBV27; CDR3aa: CASSLETSGYTGELFF
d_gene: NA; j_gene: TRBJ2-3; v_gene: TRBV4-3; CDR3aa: CASSQGTAWVADTQYF
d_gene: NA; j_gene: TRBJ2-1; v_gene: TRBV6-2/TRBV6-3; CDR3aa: CASKSGANNEQFF
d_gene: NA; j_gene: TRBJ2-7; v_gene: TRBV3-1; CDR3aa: CASSQDEARAFYF
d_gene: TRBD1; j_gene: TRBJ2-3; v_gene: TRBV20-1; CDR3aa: CSARSATGSVSDTQYF
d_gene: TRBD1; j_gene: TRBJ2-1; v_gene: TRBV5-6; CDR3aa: CASSLGTERIF
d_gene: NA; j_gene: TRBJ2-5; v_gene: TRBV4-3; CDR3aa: CASSQDAGTETQYF
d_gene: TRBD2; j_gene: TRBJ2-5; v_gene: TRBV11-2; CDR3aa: CASSSWTSWETQYF
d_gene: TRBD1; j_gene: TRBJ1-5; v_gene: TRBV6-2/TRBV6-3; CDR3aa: CASKTGSDQPQHF
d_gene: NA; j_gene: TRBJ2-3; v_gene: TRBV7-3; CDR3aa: CASSSWPALPQYF
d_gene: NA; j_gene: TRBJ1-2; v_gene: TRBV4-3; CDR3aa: CASSQGDSSYGYTF
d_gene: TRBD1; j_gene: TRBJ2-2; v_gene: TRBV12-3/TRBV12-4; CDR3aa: CASSTRDRPDTGELFF
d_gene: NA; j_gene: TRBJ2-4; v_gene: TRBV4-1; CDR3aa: CASSQAPGFVKNIQYF
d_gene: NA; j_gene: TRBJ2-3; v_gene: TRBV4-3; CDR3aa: CASSRTGGVLTDTQYF
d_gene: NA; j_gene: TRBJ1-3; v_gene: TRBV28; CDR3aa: CASSLRGRSSGNTIYF
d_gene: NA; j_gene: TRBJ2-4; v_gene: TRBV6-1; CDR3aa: CASSLLQGTIQYF
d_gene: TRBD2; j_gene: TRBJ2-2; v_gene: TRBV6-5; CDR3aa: CASSYGTSGGWSGELFF
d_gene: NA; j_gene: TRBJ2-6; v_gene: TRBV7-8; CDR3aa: CASSPATGSSGANVLTF
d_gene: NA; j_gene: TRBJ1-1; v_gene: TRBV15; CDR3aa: CAARLARGSTEAFF
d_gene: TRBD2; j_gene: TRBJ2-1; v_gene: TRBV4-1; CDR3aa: CASSQAGGPKNEQFF
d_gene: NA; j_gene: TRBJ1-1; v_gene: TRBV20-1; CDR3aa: CSARDLGGVNTEAFF
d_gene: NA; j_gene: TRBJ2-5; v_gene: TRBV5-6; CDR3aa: CASSYNVGGTETQYF
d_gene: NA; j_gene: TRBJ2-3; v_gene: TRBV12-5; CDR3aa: CASGSGTSSTDTQYF
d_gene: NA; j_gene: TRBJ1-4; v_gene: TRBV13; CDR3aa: CASSLQGDGEKLFF
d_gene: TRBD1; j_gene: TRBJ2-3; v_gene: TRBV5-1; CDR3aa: CASRMTGRTDTQYF
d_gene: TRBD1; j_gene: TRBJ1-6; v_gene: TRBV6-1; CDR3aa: CASRGTALHSPLHF
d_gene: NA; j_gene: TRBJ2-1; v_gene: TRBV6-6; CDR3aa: CASSYAANEQFF
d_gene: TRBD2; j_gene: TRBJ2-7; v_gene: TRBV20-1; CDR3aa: CSATGLEGYEQYF
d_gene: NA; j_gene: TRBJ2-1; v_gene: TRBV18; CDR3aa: CASSPRNDNEQFF
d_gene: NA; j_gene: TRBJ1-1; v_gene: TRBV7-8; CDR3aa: CASSSALAFEAGGLNTEAFF
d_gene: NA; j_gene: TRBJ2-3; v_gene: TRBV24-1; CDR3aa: CATSDFMGGPDTQYF
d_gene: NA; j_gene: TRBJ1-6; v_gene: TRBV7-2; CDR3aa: CASSLRQDPYSPLHF
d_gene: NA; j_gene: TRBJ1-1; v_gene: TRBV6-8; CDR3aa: CASRTTEAFF
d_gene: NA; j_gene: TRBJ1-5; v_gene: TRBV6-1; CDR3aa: CASSKTGFNQPQHF
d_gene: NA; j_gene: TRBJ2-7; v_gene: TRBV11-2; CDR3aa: CASSLERIYEQYF
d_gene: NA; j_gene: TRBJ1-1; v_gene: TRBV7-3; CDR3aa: CASMDSPRTEAFF
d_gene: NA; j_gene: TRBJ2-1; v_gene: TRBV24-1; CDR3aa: CATSDPSAGNYNEQFF
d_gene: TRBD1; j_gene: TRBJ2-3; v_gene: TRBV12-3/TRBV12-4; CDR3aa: CASRPGTGGADTQYF
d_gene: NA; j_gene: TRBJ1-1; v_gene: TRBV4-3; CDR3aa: CASSQAGNTEAFF
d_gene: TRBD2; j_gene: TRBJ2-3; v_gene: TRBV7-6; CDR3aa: CASSLAGGETDTQYF
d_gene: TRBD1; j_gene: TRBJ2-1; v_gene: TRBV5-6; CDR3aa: CASSWGQYNEQFF
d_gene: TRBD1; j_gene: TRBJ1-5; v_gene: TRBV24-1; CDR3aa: CATSPRGDSYQPQHF
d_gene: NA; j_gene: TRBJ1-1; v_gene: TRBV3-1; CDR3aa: CASSQDGLFF
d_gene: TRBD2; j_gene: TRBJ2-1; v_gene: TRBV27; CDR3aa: CASSLSIQRGFNEQFF
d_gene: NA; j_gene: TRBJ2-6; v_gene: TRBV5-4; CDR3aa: CASISAASGANVLTF
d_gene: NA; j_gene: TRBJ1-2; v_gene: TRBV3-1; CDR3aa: CASSRNGGASYGYTF
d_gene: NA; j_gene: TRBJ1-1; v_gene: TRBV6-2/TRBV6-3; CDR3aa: CASSYSENTEAFF
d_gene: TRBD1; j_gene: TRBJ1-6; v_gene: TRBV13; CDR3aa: CASSLGQDNSPLHF
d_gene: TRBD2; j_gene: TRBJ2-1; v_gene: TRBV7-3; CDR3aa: CASRLRERDEQFF